This paragraph covers one T cell receptor beta chain sequence. Clones were sequenced by immunoSEQ multiplex PCR, and TCRdb holds only the in-frame ones, with some missing. The sample holds around 170,000 clones, about nine tenths seen once. CDR1 and CDR2 (germline): SGHNT, YYREEE (reference sequence). The CDR3 is 14 amino acids. V was pared by 4 bases and J by 3 bases, with 13 bases between. The data originate from a study of blood T cell repertoires in COVID-19. Study-wide background: COVID-19 samples collected from the United States, Italy and Spain covered acute and convalescent phases. T cells, B-cell-depleted T cells, or PBMCs supplied cDNA or gDNA.

The sample comprised peripheral blood. The clonotype comes from a man aged 60 to 69 with acute or convalescent COVID-19. The rearrangement uses TRBV5-4 and TRBJ1-2, with D possibly matching TRBD1 (5 bases). CDR3 in amino acids: CASSPGGAHYGYTF. DNA for the CDR3: TGTGCCAGCAGCCCCGGAGGGGCGCACTATGGCTACACCTTC.